This section outlines one T cell receptor beta chain sequence together with its context. Its specificity is not known. CDR1 is MNHEY and CDR2 is SMNVEV in the germline V gene (reference sequence). The CDR3 totals 17 residues. With 3 bases clipped from V and 5 bases from J, the junction kept 15 bases outside the gene matches. Terminally differentiated effector memory CD45RA+ cells were left out of the naive CD8 fraction, which was CD45RO-negative and positively selected for CCR7. Sequencing used immunoSEQ multiplex PCR; TCRdb keeps in-frame clones, though not all of them. The sample carries over 2,000,000 clones, roughly 95% recorded once. This entry belongs to a study of shared clonotypes between healthy human individuals. Study overall: A few men and a couple of women, aged 18 to 49, were donors.

General study points: Among the subsets, naive ones generally showed larger estimated richness than memory ones. In contrast to clonotypes shared by all four donors, non-shared clonotypes had lower generation probabilities.

Sequenced: naive CD8+ T cells from PBMCs. The clonotype comes from a man between 18 and 35 years old in good health. Some clones in this sample may be carry-over from other donors' samples. The rearrangement joins TRBV27 to TRBJ1-1; 7 bases line up with TRBD1. CDR3 in amino acids: CASSLSFRQGRSTEAFF. As DNA, the CDR3 is TGTGCCAGCAGTTTGTCGTTTCGACAGGGAAGGTCTACTGAAGCTTTCTTT.